This T cell receptor beta chain was sequenced in a study of blood T cell repertoires in COVID-19. The overall study: Collection of acute and convalescent COVID-19 samples took place in the United States, Italy and Spain. T cells, B-cell-depleted T cells, or PBMCs provided the cDNA or gDNA that served as material.

Deletions cut 6 bases from V and 0 bases from J, with 9 bases between. The CDR3 is 14 residues long. Looked up from germline, CDR1 is LNHDA and CDR2 is SQIVND (reference sequence). Methods used by the authors: The authors estimated nucleated cell counts from reference gene primer amplification. This table comes from immunoSEQ multiplex PCR, and its TCRdb copy is limited to in-frame clones, with some not included. That table gives V, J and clone size, and the DNA gave D and trimming. The profile shows some 200,000 clones, around nine tenths of them singletons. Material: peripheral blood. The clonotype was recovered from a man aged 70-80 years with acute or convalescent COVID-19. This chain uses TRBV19 with TRBJ1-3; unclear D gene. Written as DNA, the CDR3 is TGTGCCAGTAGCCAAGTGAGCTCTGGAAACACCATATATTTT. It encodes CASSQVSSGNTIYF. Based on the CDR3 plus reference TRBV19 and TRBJ1-3, the full variable domain is DGGITQSPKYLFRKEGQNVTLSCEQNLNHDAMYWYRQDPGQGLRLIYYSQIVNDFQKGDIAEGYSVSREKKESFPLTVTSAQKNPTAFYLCASSQVSSGNTIYFGEGSWLTVV.